Here is one T cell receptor beta chain with its context. As handled by the study authors: Amplification with reference gene primers provided the estimates of nucleated cell counts. Repertoires were generated with immunoSEQ multiplex PCR, while TCRdb's copy carries only in-frame clones and drops some. The DNA gave D and trimming, while V, J and clone size come from that table. The sample holds around 280,000 clones; around 88% are singletons and the top ten take less than 2.5%. The record originates from a study of blood T cell repertoires in COVID-19. The wider study: The study drew acute and convalescent COVID-19 samples from the United States, Italy and Spain.

Trimming at V came to 7 bases and at J to 8 bases, leaving 17 bases not matched to a gene. This CDR3 region has 17 residues. Per germline, CDR1 SQVTM and CDR2 ANQGSEA. The gene calls are TRBV29-1 and TRBJ2-1; 13 bases line up with TRBD2. Sample: peripheral blood. This sequence originates from a woman between 25 and 40 years old who had recovered from COVID-19. The CDR3 spells CSAGRTSGRLGVYEQFF. The CDR3 coding sequence is TGCAGCGCCGGACGGACTAGCGGGAGACTCGGTGTATATGAGCAGTTCTTC.